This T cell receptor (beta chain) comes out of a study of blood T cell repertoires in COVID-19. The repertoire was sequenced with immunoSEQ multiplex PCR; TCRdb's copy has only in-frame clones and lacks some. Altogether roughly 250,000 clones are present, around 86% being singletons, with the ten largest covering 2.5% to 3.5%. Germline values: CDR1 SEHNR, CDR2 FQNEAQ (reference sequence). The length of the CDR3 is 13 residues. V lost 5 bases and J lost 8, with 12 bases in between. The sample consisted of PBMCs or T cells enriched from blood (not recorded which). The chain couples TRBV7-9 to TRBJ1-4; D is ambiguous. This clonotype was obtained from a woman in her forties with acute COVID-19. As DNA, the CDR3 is TGTGCCAGCAGCCATCTAACGGGAGAAAAACTGTTTTTT. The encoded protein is CASSHLTGEKLFF.